The rows below give T cell receptor beta chains drawn from one sample of a study of control samples from healthy donors and cancer patients. TCRdb keeps only in-frame clones here, not all; method: immunoSEQ multiplex PCR. Of 130,000 or so clones listed, about 88% are singletons. The sequencing sample was made of blood. Receptors were obtained from a man over 45 in good health. Each CDR3 is given with its conserved first and last residue. A D gene is named only where the DNA matches it firmly. Clone size appears in some rows only: once, few, many, or a class for an expanded clone.

J: TRBJ2-5; D: .; V: TRBV21-1; size: .; CDR3: CASSKRALGETQYF
J: TRBJ2-7; D: TRBD1; V: TRBV24-1; size: once; CDR3: CATSDLTGDEQYF
J: TRBJ2-6; D: .; V: TRBV9; size: .; CDR3: CASSPNPLGGGTGANVLTF
J: TRBJ2-2; D: .; V: TRBV28; size: .; CDR3: CASSLGGWTGELFF
J: TRBJ1-2; D: .; V: TRBV7-8; size: .; CDR3: CASSFFGGSSVYYGYTF
J: TRBJ2-2; D: .; V: TRBV5-4; size: .; CDR3: CASSLSAGMTGELFF
J: TRBJ2-7; D: TRBD2; V: TRBV4-2; size: .; CDR3: CASSQGLGLAGSLTYEQYF
J: TRBJ1-5; D: .; V: TRBV4-1; size: .; CDR3: CASSSGRPVKRNQPQHF
J: TRBJ1-2; D: .; V: TRBV24-1; size: .; CDR3: CATSDSNPTGIYGYTF
J: TRBJ2-3; D: .; V: TRBV6-5; size: .; CDR3: CASILQRGTDTQYF
J: TRBJ2-5; D: .; V: TRBV11-1; size: .; CDR3: CASSYRTPEETQYF
J: TRBJ1-3; D: .; V: TRBV28; size: .; CDR3: CASSSQPRNTIYF
J: TRBJ2-2; D: TRBD1; V: TRBV24-1; size: .; CDR3: CATRTGDTGELFF
J: TRBJ2-2; D: .; V: TRBV7-3; size: .; CDR3: CASSLTLAAPGELFF
J: TRBJ1-5; D: .; V: TRBV19; size: .; CDR3: CASSIAGTYQPQHF
J: TRBJ2-2; D: .; V: TRBV30; size: .; CDR3: CAWNPRNTGELFF
J: TRBJ1-1; D: TRBD1; V: TRBV4-1; size: .; CDR3: CASSQDRGGLGTEAFF
J: TRBJ2-3; D: TRBD2; V: TRBV10-3; size: .; CDR3: CAIMGGGASDTQYF
J: TRBJ1-1; D: TRBD1; V: TRBV5-1; size: .; CDR3: CASSLHRQGSTEAFF
J: TRBJ2-1; D: .; V: TRBV7-2; size: .; CDR3: CASSKRGGGQGDNEQFF
J: TRBJ2-7; D: TRBD1; V: TRBV28; size: few; CDR3: CASSMDRASSIRGDYEQYF
J: TRBJ2-3; D: .; V: TRBV5-6; size: .; CDR3: CASSPQTDTQYF
J: TRBJ1-6; D: TRBD1; V: TRBV13; size: .; CDR3: CASSNSQGERYGSYNSPLHF
J: TRBJ2-7; D: .; V: TRBV20-1; size: .; CDR3: CSASLRNYEQYF
J: TRBJ1-2; D: TRBD1; V: TRBV28; size: .; CDR3: CASSRRDRANGYTF
J: TRBJ1-3; D: .; V: TRBV25-1; size: .; CDR3: CASTEGLSGNTIYF
J: TRBJ2-3; D: TRBD1; V: TRBV6-5; size: .; CDR3: CASSYSGTGSADTQYF
J: TRBJ2-3; D: .; V: TRBV5-1; size: .; CDR3: CASSLLGSEDTQYF
J: TRBJ1-2; D: .; V: TRBV7-9; size: .; CDR3: CASSSMEGSGANYGYTF
J: TRBJ2-7; D: .; V: TRBV28; size: .; CDR3: CASSLTGFDYEQYF
J: TRBJ2-1; D: .; V: TRBV2; size: .; CDR3: CASRGMTNNLGNEQFF
J: TRBJ1-1; D: .; V: TRBV2; size: .; CDR3: CASSERTVNTEAFF
J: TRBJ1-4; D: .; V: TRBV27; size: .; CDR3: CASSFGRNEKLFF
J: TRBJ1-3; D: .; V: TRBV5-8; size: .; CDR3: CASSLRRGSSGNTIYF
J: TRBJ1-5; D: .; V: TRBV28; size: .; CDR3: CASQQGGNQPQHF
J: TRBJ2-1; D: TRBD1; V: TRBV9; size: .; CDR3: CASSTRRDRVGHEQFF
J: TRBJ1-1; D: .; V: TRBV3-1/TRBV3-2; size: .; CDR3: CASSQDIVPGNTEAFF
J: TRBJ1-6; D: TRBD1; V: TRBV5-6; size: .; CDR3: CASSWTGESYNSPLHF
J: TRBJ2-5; D: .; V: TRBV6-5; size: once; CDR3: CASSYDHSRLETQYF
J: TRBJ1-2; D: .; V: TRBV11-2; size: .; CDR3: CASSPSGVSGGYTF